This T cell receptor beta chain was recorded in a study of cytomegalovirus exposure and HLA in healthy donors. Overall study results and limits: Later analysis associated a missense DCLRE1C variant with TCR beta V- and J-gene trimming.

This clone was detected once. What it binds is unknown. Losses at the gene ends were 0 bases for V and 5 bases for J; bases not matched to a gene: 6. The CDR3 totals 16 residues. CDR1 is LGHNA, CDR2 YNFKEQ, per germline. With 60 Vbeta and 13 Jbeta primers, the PCR was carried out. Assay used: immunoSEQ multiplex PCR; TCRdb lists only in-frame clones, some missing. This repertoire shows more than 150,000 clones, more than 60% found once; its top ten account for 1.4%. This sequence originates from a man aged 18-30 years in good health and CMV-seronegative. This rearrangement joins TRBV4-2 to TRBJ2-2; 7 nucleotides align to TRBD2. The material sequenced was PBMCs. CDR3 coding DNA: TGTGCCAGCAGCCAAGATTTGGGACTACAAACCGGGGAGCTGTTTTTT. Translated, it gives CASSQDLGLQTGELFF.